This TCR beta chain originates from a study of T cell repertoires in cytomegalovirus infection. Study details: Public TCR beta signatures were indicative of both CMV infection and a matching HLA type. Overall study results and limits: Frequencies of public TCR beta families were cumulated, and this identified carriers of CMV plus the relevant HLA. Predominance within the ex vivo response was attributable to HLA-C-restricted CMV-specific TCR beta clonotypes.

The CDR3 spans 14 residues. Per the germline V gene, CDR1 is LNHDA and CDR2 is SQIVND (reference sequence). Between the trimmed V and J ends, which lost 5 bases and 5 bases, there was a span of 16 bases. TCRdb re-called the reads with MiXCR, one entry per CDR3 protein. The table records roughly 630,000 distinct CDR3 sequences, 24% of them present only once. Regarding this clonotype: Its antigen is as yet unknown.

The sample consisted of CD8+ T cells from PBMCs. The source of this sequence is a human donor in good health (CMV status not recorded). Some clones in this sample may be carry-over from other donors' samples. The chain uses TRBV19 and TRBJ2-7, with D perhaps matching TRBD1 (6 bases). Here the CDR3 reads CASSWSQGFHEQYF. The CDR3 bases are TGTGCCAGTAGTTGGAGCCAGGGGTTCCACGAGCAGTACTTC. Based on the CDR3 plus reference TRBV19 and TRBJ2-7, the full variable domain is DGGITQSPKYLFRKEGQNVTLSCEQNLNHDAMYWYRQDPGQGLRLIYYSQIVNDFQKGDIAEGYSVSREKKESFPLTVTSAQKNPTAFYLCASSWSQGFHEQYFGPGTRLTVT.